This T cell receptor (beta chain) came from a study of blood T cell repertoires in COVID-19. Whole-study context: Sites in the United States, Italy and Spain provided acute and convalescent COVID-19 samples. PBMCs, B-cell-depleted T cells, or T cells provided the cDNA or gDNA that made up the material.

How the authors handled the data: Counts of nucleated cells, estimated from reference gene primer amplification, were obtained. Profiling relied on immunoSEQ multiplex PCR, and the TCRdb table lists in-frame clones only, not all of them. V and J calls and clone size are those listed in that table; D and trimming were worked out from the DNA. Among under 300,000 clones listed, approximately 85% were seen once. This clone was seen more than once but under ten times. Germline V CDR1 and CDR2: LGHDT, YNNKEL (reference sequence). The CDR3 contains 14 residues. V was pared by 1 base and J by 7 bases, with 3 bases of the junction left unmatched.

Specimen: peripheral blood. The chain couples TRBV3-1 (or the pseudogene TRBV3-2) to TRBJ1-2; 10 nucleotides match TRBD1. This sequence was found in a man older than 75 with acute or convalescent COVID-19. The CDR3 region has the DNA TGTGCCAGCAGCCAAGGGGACAGGGGTTTTGGCTACACCTTC. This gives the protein CASSQGDRGFGYTF.